Listed below are T cell receptor beta chains from one sample, sequenced in a study of post-analysis software for immune sequencing data. In TCRdb, the PCR reads were re-called with MiXCR into one record per CDR3 protein. The data show fewer than 850,000 distinct CDR3 sequences, with roughly 30% seen just once and more than 0.45% held by the top ten. The sequenced sample consisted of blood. These receptors all come from a girl aged 10 to 17 with multiple sclerosis. Each CDR3 is given with its conserved first and last residue. The D gene is left open where the match is weak. For some rows the clone size is stated as once, few or many, or as a class when expanded; others skip it.

clone_size d_call j_call v_call cdr3_nt cdr3_aa
few TRBD1 TRBJ2-3 TRBV20-1 TGCAGTGCGGGGGGACAGGGGCCCCCTAATGAAAAACTGTATTTT CSAGGQGPPNEKLYF
. . TRBJ1-6 TRBV5-1 TGCGCCAGCAGCTCCGGACAGTCTAATTCACCCCTCCACTTT CASSSGQSNSPLHF
. . TRBJ2-1 TRBV6-2/TRBV6-3 TGTGCCAGCAGACCGGCCGGAGGACTGGACAATGAGCAGTTCTTC CASRPAGGLDNEQFF
. TRBD1 TRBJ2-1 TRBV5-1 TGCGCCAGCAGCTCAGGGGGCGGTTTGGCCAATGAGCAGTTCTTC CASSSGGGLANEQFF
. . TRBJ2-4 TRBV6-1 TGTGCCAGCAGTCAACGGGTGTGGTCAAACAGGGTGGGCAATGAGCAGTACTTC CASSQRVWSNRVGNEQYF
. . TRBJ1-1 TRBV29-1 TGCAGCGTTGAGGAGCGGGGGGCAAGAGCTTTCTTT CSVEERGARAFF
. . TRBJ1-2 TRBV14 TGTGCCAGCAGCCAAGATCCGGGGGTACCCTCCCCTTATGGCTACACCTTC CASSQDPGVPSPYGYTF
. TRBD1 TRBJ2-5 TRBV4-1 TGCGCCAGCAGCCAGCGACAGGGAATGGAGCAGTACTTC CASSQRQGMEQYF
. TRBD1 TRBJ2-5 TRBV5-1 TGCGCCAGCAGCATGGGGACAGTCCAAGAGACCCAGTACTTC CASSMGTVQETQYF
few . TRBJ2-3 TRBV3-1 TGTGCCAGCAGCCAGCAAGCCGGACTAAGCCCGTCTCGTGCGTATTTT CASSQQAGLSPSRAYF
few TRBD2 TRBJ2-3 TRBV10-3 TGTGCCATCAGTGACGGTGGGGGGGCAGATACGCAGTATTTT CAISDGGGADTQYF
few TRBD2 TRBJ2-5 TRBV4-3 TGCGCCAGCAGCCAAGGACTAGCTCTAGGAGAGACCCAGTACTTC CASSQGLALGETQYF
few . TRBJ2-1 TRBV27 TGTGCCAGCAGTTTCGGCGGGCACAATGAGCAGTTCTTC CASSFGGHNEQFF
. . TRBJ2-3 TRBV7-2 TGTGCCAGCAGCTTCAGCGCTGCAGGGACCCGAGATACGCAGTATTTT CASSFSAAGTRDTQYF
. . TRBJ1-6 TRBV20-1 TGCAGTGCTAGAGGACGGATTAATTCACCCCTCCACTTT CSARGRINSPLHF
few TRBD1 TRBJ2-3 TRBV7-8 TGTGCCAGCAGCTTAGCGAGGATTAGGGGGCGCGGGGATACGCAGTATTTT CASSLARIRGRGDTQYF
. TRBD1 TRBJ1-5 TRBV12-3/TRBV12-4 TGTGCCAGCAGTTCTCGGACAGGGGACAATCAGCCCCAGCATTTT CASSSRTGDNQPQHF
. . TRBJ1-2 TRBV28 TGTGCCAGCAGACCGGACGAGAACTATGGCTGCACCTTC CASRPDENYGCTF
few . TRBJ2-5 TRBV7-2 TGTGCCAGCAGCCCACAAACAGGGGAGGGGCAAGAGACCCAGTACTTC CASSPQTGEGQETQYF
. TRBD2 TRBJ2-1 TRBV5-6 TGTGCCAGCAGCCAAAGGACTAGAGGCTTTAATGAGCAGTTCTTC CASSQRTRGFNEQFF
. TRBD1 TRBJ1-5 TRBV28 TGTGCCAGCAGTTCCGACGACAGGGGAGGCAGGCAGCCCCAGCATTTT CASSSDDRGGRQPQHF
many TRBD1 TRBJ1-2 TRBV4-1 TGCGCCAGCAGCCAAGGGACAGGGAACTATGGCTACACCTTC CASSQGTGNYGYTF
many . TRBJ2-5 TRBV28 TGTGCCAGCAGTTTATTAGGAGGGGGGGAGACCCAGTACTTC CASSLLGGGETQYF
. . TRBJ2-2 TRBV7-2 TGTGCCAGCAGCGTCAAGCCGGTCACCGGGGAGCTGTTTTTT CASSVKPVTGELFF
. . TRBJ2-5 TRBV6-1 TGTGCCAGCAGTGAAGCTCGAGCCGGCGGAGAGACCCAGTACTTC CASSEARAGGETQYF
many . TRBJ2-5 TRBV20-1 TGCAGTGCTAGGGCCGTAGAAGAGACCCAGTACTTC CSARAVEETQYF
once TRBD2 TRBJ2-7 TRBV7-9 TGTGCCAGCAGCACAGCGGGGAGCTCCTACGAGCAGTACTTC CASSTAGSSYEQYF
. . TRBJ2-5 TRBV5-1 TGCGCCAGCAGCGCGCCGCCGACAGGAATCCAAGAGACCCAGTACTTC CASSAPPTGIQETQYF